These 15 T cell receptor beta chains were all obtained from the same sample, sequenced in a study of T cell responses to AZD1222 COVID-19 vaccine. Profiling relied on immunoSEQ multiplex PCR, and the TCRdb table lists in-frame clones only, not all of them. The repertoire holds 150,000 to 200,000 clones, with over 85% as singletons. The material sequenced was peripheral blood, taken on day 0 of AZD1222 vaccination. Receptors were obtained from an adult in good health.

The chain recombines TRBV5-1 with TRBJ1-4, with D possibly being TRBD1 (6 bases). Trimming took off 4 bases at V and 8 bases at J, with 18 bases between the two ends. Germline CDR1 and CDR2: SGHRS and YFSETQ. This CDR3 region has 15 residues. The CDR3 sequence: CASSHDRSGEEKLFF. For the CDR3, the DNA is TGCGCCAGCAGCCACGACAGGAGTGGTGAAGAAAAACTGTTTTTT.

V gene TRBV20-1 combines with J gene TRBJ1-2; 8 bases are shared with TRBD1. CDR3 length: 13 amino acids. The germline V gene has CDR1 DFQATT and CDR2 SNEGSKA (reference sequence). V gave up 3 bases and J gave up 2 bases; unmatched junction bases: 2. CDR3 in DNA: TGCAGTGCTAGTGGACAGGGAAACTATGGCTACACCTTC. Protein: CSASGQGNYGYTF.

The V gene is TRBV2, the J gene TRBJ1-2; 8 bases map to TRBD1. CDR3 size: 14 residues. Germline CDR1 reads SNHLY; CDR2 reads FYNNEI. The V segment lost 6 bases and the J segment 5 bases; nucleotides outside the gene matches: 8. The CDR3 DNA sequence: TGTGCCAGCAGCGAACGTTGGACAGGGTATGGCTACACCTTC. Its protein product is CASSERWTGYGYTF.

The chain carries TRBV7-6 and TRBJ1-2, with a tentative D call TRBD1 (5 bases). This CDR3 contains 15 residues. Germline V gene data show CDR1 as SGHVS and CDR2 as FNYEAQ. V gave up 2 bases and J gave up 3 bases, with 13 bases separating them. The CDR3 region has the DNA TGTGCCAGCAGCTTAAATCAGGGACTTGACTATGGCTACACCTTC. Translation gives CASSLNQGLDYGYTF.

This chain uses TRBV6-2 or TRBV6-3 with TRBJ1-2; D gene uncertain. Looked up from germline, CDR1 is MNHEY and CDR2 is SVGEGT. This CDR3 contains 14 residues. Trimming left V 4 bases short and J 8 bases short, with 17 bases between. The CDR3 DNA reads as TGTGCCAGCAGTTCCCCAGGACCCCTGGCGGGCTACACCTTC. Translated, it gives CASSSPGPLAGYTF.

The chain's CDR3 is CASSLEGGRDYGYTF. CDR3 nucleotides: TGTGCCAGCAGTTTAGAAGGGGGTCGAGACTATGGCTACACCTTC. The rearrangement uses TRBV27 and TRBJ1-2; a possible D gene is TRBD1 (6 bases). Trimming shortened V by 2 bases and J by 3 bases, and 13 bases separated the two germline ends. The germline CDR1 and CDR2 sequences are MNHEY and SMNVEV (reference sequence). The CDR3 loop spans 15 amino acids.

This clone has more than one count but fewer than ten. The chain employs TRBV27 and TRBJ1-4, with D tentatively TRBD1 (6 bases). The CDR3 is 14 amino acids. V was pared by 1 base and J by 8 bases, with 11 bases between. Germline V lookup: CDR1 MNHEY, CDR2 SMNVEV (reference sequence). CDR3: CASSLYPGVEKLFF. For the CDR3, the DNA is TGTGCCAGCAGTTTATACCCAGGGGTCGAAAAACTGTTTTTT.

This chain uses TRBV10-2 with TRBJ1-1; D remains unclear. Looked up from germline, CDR1 is WSHSY and CDR2 is SAAADI. Trimming removed 6 bases from V and 4 bases from J, with 24 bases in between. The CDR3 covers 17 residues. CDR3 residues: CASSPQKGVELFTEAFF. The CDR3 region has the DNA TGCGCCAGCAGCCCCCAGAAGGGAGTAGAGTTATTCACTGAAGCTTTCTTT.

DNA of the CDR3: TGCAGCGTTGACTCCGGGGGGGGAGTGAACACTGAAGCTTTCTTT. This codes for CSVDSGGGVNTEAFF. The chain employs TRBV29-1 and TRBJ1-1, with a tentative D call TRBD1 (5 bases). The germline V gene encodes CDR1 SQVTM and CDR2 ANQGSEA. This CDR3 is built from 15 residues. Trimming left V 3 bases short and J 0 bases short, with 14 bases between.

The chain joins TRBV7-6 to TRBJ1-1, with D unclear. Trimming pared 5 bases from V and 4 bases from J, leaving 11 bases between. The CDR3 covers 13 residues. Per germline, CDR1 SGHVS and CDR2 FNYEAQ. This CDR3 reads CASSPMVFTEAFF. In DNA form, the CDR3 reads TGTGCCAGCAGCCCAATGGTATTCACTGAAGCTTTCTTT.

The chain links TRBV6-1 to TRBJ2-5; 9 positions match TRBD2. V was clipped by 2 bases and J by 5 bases; unmatched bases: 12. The CDR3 length is 17 residues. Germline assignment: CDR1 MNHNS and CDR2 SASEGT. The CDR3 DNA reads TGTGCCAGCAGTGAAAAGAGCTATCTAGCGGGGTTTGAGACCCAGTACTTC. This sequence encodes CASSEKSYLAGFETQYF.

In its sample, this clone was seen once. The V call is TRBV12-3 or TRBV12-4, the J call TRBJ1-1, with D uncertain. The CDR3 totals 13 residues. V was pared by 3 bases and J by 2 bases, with 7 bases between. The CDR3 DNA is TGTGCCAGCAGTTTCTTTAGAAACACTGAAGCTTTCTTT. Amino acids: CASSFFRNTEAFF.

V usage is TRBV7-9 and J usage is TRBJ2-5, with D possibly TRBD1 on 6 matching bases. Trimming removed 1 base at V and 6 bases at J, with 15 bases between. Per germline, CDR1 SEHNR and CDR2 FQNEAQ (reference sequence). The CDR3 is 15 amino acids. The CDR3 region has the DNA TGTGCCAGCAGCTTAGGGCTGCCAGGGGAACAGACCCAGTACTTC. Protein product: CASSLGLPGEQTQYF.

J is TRBJ2-1 and V is TRBV11-2, with 11 bases matching TRBD2. Germline loops: CDR1 SGHAT, CDR2 FQNNGV. V shed 0 bases, J shed 5 bases, and the junction held 6 bases outside the gene matches. The CDR3 contains 17 residues. CDR3 in DNA: TGTGCCAGCAGCTTAGATGGGCGACTAGCGGGGAACAATGAGCAGTTCTTC. Translated, it gives CASSLDGRLAGNNEQFF. Full variable domain (outside the CDR3, taken from reference TRBV11-2 and TRBJ2-1): EAGVAQSPRYKIIEKRQSVAFWCNPISGHATLYWYQQILGQGPKLLIQFQNNGVVDDSQLPKDRFSAERLKGVDSTLKIQPAKLEDSAVYLCASSLDGRLAGNNEQFFGPGTRLTVL.

This chain connects TRBV30 to TRBJ2-7; 14 nucleotides agree with TRBD2. Germline trimming cut 1 base from V and 4 bases from J; bases unmatched to any gene: 9. This CDR3 region has 17 residues. Germline V CDR1 and CDR2: GTSNPN, SVGIG (reference sequence). The CDR3, as DNA: TGTGCCTGGAGTGGGACTAGCGGGAGGTTTGATTATTACGAGCAGTACTTC. Translating gives CAWSGTSGRFDYYEQYF.